Presented here are 22 T cell receptor beta chains from one specimen sequenced in a study of blood T cells in healthy people across ages. Sample-barcoded 5' priming and a J-beta primer mix drove a second PCR of about 7 to 12 cycles. TCRdb ran MiXCR on the 5' RACE reads and lists one entry per CDR3 protein. Among some 760,000 distinct CDR3 sequences listed, around 25% were seen once. These data were also reused for a study on T cells of mothers and their children.

The sample comprised blood. Receptor source: a boy aged 5 to 17 in good health.

The chain combines TRBV28 with TRBJ2-3, with D unclear. CDR3 length equals 13 residues. Germline assignment: CDR1 MDHEN and CDR2 SYDVKM. Trimming took off 1 base at V and 7 bases at J, with 9 bases between the two ends. The CDR3 loop reads CASSLYLLHTQYF. CDR3 sequence (DNA): TGTGCCAGCAGTTTATACCTACTTCATACGCAGTATTTT.

Of note for this clonotype: At one end, the junction sequence differs from germline, possibly due to a read error. The chain uses TRBV27 and TRBJ2-1, with D possibly TRBD2 on 6 matching bases. From germline, CDR1 is MNHEY and CDR2 SMNVEV (reference sequence). The CDR3 loop spans 15 amino acids. The CDR3 protein is CASSPGLASYNEQFF. DNA of the CDR3: TGCGCCAGCAGCCCGGGACTTGCCTCCTACAATGAGCAGTTCTTC.

V usage is TRBV7-9 and J usage is TRBJ1-4; D remains unclear. The CDR3 runs 15 residues. Trimming left V 3 bases short and J 0 bases short, with 8 bases between. Germline V gene data show CDR1 as SEHNR and CDR2 as FQNEAQ (reference sequence). In nucleotides, the CDR3 is TGTGCCAGCAGCTTTATCAGCGCAACTAATGAAAAACTGTTTTTT. Encoded protein: CASSFISATNEKLFF. The complete variable domain, with remaining parts taken from reference TRBV7-9 and TRBJ1-4, reads DTGVSQNPRHKITKRGQNVTFRCDPISEHNRLYWYRQTLGQGPEFLTYFQNEAQLEKSRLLSDRFSAERPKGSFSTLEIQRTEQGDSAMYLCASSFISATNEKLFFGSGTQLSVL.

This clonotype was seen more than once but under ten times. This rearrangement joins TRBV11-2 to TRBJ2-3; D not certain. The CDR3 covers 16 residues. Between the trimmed V and J ends, which lost 0 bases and 5 bases, there was a span of 15 bases. Germline CDR1 reads SGHAT; CDR2 reads FQNNGV. This CDR3 is CASSLEAVFLGDTQYF. The DNA for the CDR3 is TGTGCCAGCAGCTTAGAAGCAGTGTTCTTAGGAGATACGCAGTATTTT.

The gene calls are TRBV2 and TRBJ2-5; D gene uncertain. Trimming stripped 7 bases from V and 4 bases from J, with 16 bases between. Germline values: CDR1 SNHLY, CDR2 FYNNEI. This CDR3 region has 14 residues. CDR3 in DNA: TGTGCCAGCATCCCCCTAGTAGGTAGAGAGACCCAGTACTTC. Residues: CASIPLVGRETQYF.

The sample holds a few counts of this clonotype. The chain uses TRBV5-1 and TRBJ2-3, with TRBD2 matching 9 bases. The ends lost 0 bases at V and 1 base at J; junction bases unmatched: 3. This CDR3 is 16 amino acids long. Germline CDR1 is SGHRS and CDR2 is YFSETQ. The CDR3 bases are TGCGCCAGCAGCTTGGAGTCTAGCGGGGGCACAGATACGCAGTATTTT. Amino acid sequence: CASSLESSGGTDTQYF.

The rearrangement links TRBV21-1 to TRBJ2-2; TRBD1, the table's D call, lacks a check against the DNA. TRBV21-1 is termed a pseudogene. The CDR3 covers 14 residues. The CDR3, as DNA: TGTGCCAGCATCTCCGGGCAGGGTCACGGGGAGCTGTTTTTT. Its translation is CASISGQGHGELFF.

A few counts support this clonotype. The V and J genes are TRBV4-2 and TRBJ2-7; D possibly corresponds to TRBD2 (7 bases). CDR3 length: 16 amino acids. Germline CDR1 is LGHNA and CDR2 is YNFKEQ. The V and J ends lost 1 base and 2 bases respectively, with 15 bases between them. The CDR3 sequence: CASSQGGGGPAYEQYF. The CDR3 nucleotides are TGTGCCAGCAGCCAAGGAGGGGGGGGCCCAGCCTACGAGCAGTACTTC.

The chain has TRBV4-1 and TRBJ2-7; D ambiguous. V was cut by 1 base and J by 1 base, with 11 bases left in between. The CDR3 runs to 15 residues. The V gene's germline CDR1 is MGHRA and CDR2 YSYEKL. The CDR3 reads CASSQAALASYEQYF. CDR3 DNA sequence: TGCGCCAGCAGCCAAGCAGCGCTCGCTTCCTACGAGCAGTACTTC.

The sample holds a few counts of this clonotype. This chain connects TRBV19 to TRBJ2-7, with 8 nucleotides matching TRBD2. The CDR3 sequence is 16 residues long. J was trimmed by 3 bases and V by 0 bases; bases with no gene match: 7. CDR1 is LNHDA, CDR2 SQIVND, per germline (reference sequence). DNA of the CDR3: TGTGCCAGTAGTATAGATGTAGCGGGGAGCGTCTACGAGCAGTACTTC. Amino acids: CASSIDVAGSVYEQYF. Full variable domain (remainder filled in from reference TRBV19 and TRBJ2-7): DGGITQSPKYLFRKEGQNVTLSCEQNLNHDAMYWYRQDPGQGLRLIYYSQIVNDFQKGDIAEGYSVSREKKESFPLTVTSAQKNPTAFYLCASSIDVAGSVYEQYFGPGTRLTVT.

The table lists this clonotype with a few counts. This sequence joins TRBV6-2 or TRBV6-3 and TRBJ2-2; D not certain. Trimming removed 0 bases at V and 5 bases at J, with 10 bases between. The CDR3 extends over 15 amino acids. Looked up from germline, CDR1 is MNHEY and CDR2 is SVGEGT. The CDR3 DNA reads TGTGCCAGCAGTTACTCTCGCGGCGTTACCGGGGAGCTGTTTTTT. Translated, it gives CASSYSRGVTGELFF.

The V and J genes are TRBV7-3 and TRBJ2-7; 12 bases align to TRBD1. This CDR3 has 15 residues. CDR1 is SGHTA, CDR2 FQGTGA, per germline. V was pared by 0 bases and J by 7 bases, with 4 bases of the junction left unmatched. The CDR3 region is CASSLTGQGAREQYF. The CDR3 DNA is TGTGCCAGCAGCTTAACGGGACAGGGGGCGAGAGAGCAGTACTTC. Based on the CDR3 plus reference TRBV7-3 and TRBJ2-7, the full variable domain is GAGVSQTPSNKVTEKGKYVELRCDPISGHTALYWYRQSLGQGPEFLIYFQGTGAADDSGLPNDRFFAVRPEGSVSTLKIQRTERGDSAVYLCASSLTGQGAREQYFGPGTRLTVT.

V gene TRBV10-3 combines with J gene TRBJ2-1; 13 nucleotides agree with TRBD2. The CDR3 consists of 18 residues. Germline V gene data show CDR1 as ENHRY and CDR2 as SYGVKD. J was trimmed by 0 bases and V by 8 bases; bases with no gene match: 10. DNA of the CDR3: TGTGCCATCGCAGTCACTAGCGGGAGGGGGACCTCCTACAATGAGCAGTTCTTC. Its translation is CAIAVTSGRGTSYNEQFF.

Details on this clonotype: The junction and the germline gene differ at one end; a read error may be behind it. The J gene is TRBJ1-1, the V gene TRBV29-1, with 8 bases matching TRBD1. Looked up from germline, CDR1 is SQVTM and CDR2 is ANQGSEA. This CDR3 region has 13 residues. CDR3 bases: TGCAGCGCCGACAGGGGAAGAAACACTGGAGCTTTCTTT. It codes for CSADRGRNTGAFF.

In its sample, this clonotype was seen a few times. CDR3 protein: CASGAGDHQETQYF. The DNA for the CDR3 is TGCGCCAGCGGTGCCGGGGACCATCAAGAGACCCAGTACTTC. J is TRBJ2-5 and V is TRBV5-1; D may match TRBD1 or TRBD2 (5 bases each). The CDR3 spans 14 residues. Germline CDR1 is SGHRS and CDR2 is YFSETQ. The V gene lost 7 bases and the J gene lost 2 bases, with 15 bases spanning the gap.

This clonotype was counted between two and nine times. The V call is TRBV11-2, the J call TRBJ2-3; D perhaps matches TRBD2 (6 bases). The CDR3 is 13 residues long. Germline CDR1 is SGHAT and CDR2 is FQNNGV. Trimming shortened V by 4 bases and J by 7 bases, and 12 bases separated the two germline ends. This CDR3 reads CASSSRGTYTQYF. CDR3 coding DNA: TGTGCCAGCAGCTCCCGGGGGACGTATACGCAGTATTTT.

This clonotype was detected a few times. V usage is TRBV10-3 and J usage is TRBJ2-1, with D tentatively TRBD1 (8 bases). The CDR3 loop spans 14 amino acids. V lost 9 bases and J 3 bases, leaving 15 bases between the germline ends. Germline V CDR1 and CDR2: ENHRY, SYGVKD. CDR3 DNA sequence: TGTGCCATTAAGACAGGGGAGGGCTACAATGAGCAGTTCTTC. Amino acids: CAIKTGEGYNEQFF.

J is TRBJ1-1 and V is TRBV10-3; no definite D call. The CDR3 runs to 14 residues. V lost 5 bases and J 1 base, leaving 11 bases between the germline ends. Per the germline V gene, CDR1 is ENHRY and CDR2 is SYGVKD. DNA for the CDR3: TGTGCCATCAGTACCCGACGGGGGAACACTGAAGCTTTCTTT. Its translation is CAISTRRGNTEAFF.

The rearrangement links TRBV5-1 to TRBJ2-7; 8 bases agree with TRBD1. The germline V gene encodes CDR1 SGHRS and CDR2 YFSETQ. The CDR3 totals 14 residues. V shed 3 bases, J shed 5 bases, and the junction held 7 bases outside the gene matches. The CDR3 loop reads CASSSTGDAHEQYF. CDR3 DNA sequence: TGCGCCAGCAGCTCGACAGGGGATGCGCACGAGCAGTACTTC.

This chain joins TRBV7-9 and TRBJ1-1; 9 bases agree with TRBD1. The CDR3 runs 14 residues. Unmatched junction bases numbered 4, after V lost 4 bases and J lost 4 bases. Germline V gene data show CDR1 as SEHNR and CDR2 as FQNEAQ (reference sequence). The CDR3 sequence: CASSSYRGPTEAFF. Here the CDR3 DNA reads TGTGCCAGCAGCTCCTACAGGGGGCCCACTGAAGCTTTCTTT.

This clonotype was seen a few times. The V call is TRBV6-6, the J call TRBJ1-1; 9 bases agree with TRBD1. V dropped 6 bases and J dropped 5; count of bases not matched to a gene: 7. The germline V gene encodes CDR1 MNHNY and CDR2 SVGAGI (reference sequence). The CDR3 runs 14 residues. The CDR3 reads CASSQRQGGTEAFF. The CDR3 DNA reads as TGTGCCAGCAGCCAACGACAGGGGGGGACTGAAGCTTTCTTT.

V and J are TRBV6-5 and TRBJ2-3, with D unresolved. The V gene lost 7 bases and the J gene lost 4 bases, with 12 bases spanning the gap. Germline V gives CDR1 MNHEY, CDR2 SVGAGI. CDR3 length equals 13 residues. The CDR3 DNA follows: TGTGCCAGCACCAACAAAGGGTCAGATACGCAGTATTTT. Translation gives CASTNKGSDTQYF.